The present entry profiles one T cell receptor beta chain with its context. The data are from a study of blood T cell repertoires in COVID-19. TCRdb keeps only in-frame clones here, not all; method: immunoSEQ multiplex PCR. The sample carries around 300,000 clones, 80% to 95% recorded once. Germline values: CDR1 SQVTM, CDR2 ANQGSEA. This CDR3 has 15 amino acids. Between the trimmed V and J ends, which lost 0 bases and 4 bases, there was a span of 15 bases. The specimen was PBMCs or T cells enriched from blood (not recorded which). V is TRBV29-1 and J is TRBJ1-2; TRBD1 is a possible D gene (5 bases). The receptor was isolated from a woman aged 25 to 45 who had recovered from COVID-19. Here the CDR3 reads CSVEDRGGRGYGYTF. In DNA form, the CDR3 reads TGCAGCGTTGAAGATCGCGGGGGAAGGGGCTATGGCTACACCTTC. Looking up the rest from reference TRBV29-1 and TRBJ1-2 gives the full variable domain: SAVISQKPSRDICQRGTSLTIQCQVDSQVTMMFWYRQQPGQSLTLIATANQGSEATYESGFVIDKFPISRPNLTFSTLTVSNMSPEDSSIYLCSVEDRGGRGYGYTFGSGTRLTVV.